The present T cell receptor beta chain was sequenced within a study of blood T cell repertoires in COVID-19. Study in general: Acute and convalescent COVID-19 specimens originated in the United States, Italy and Spain. Sources were T cells, B-cell-depleted T cells, or PBMCs; the material itself was cDNA or gDNA.

Source study methods: Estimates of nucleated cell counts were drawn from the amplification of reference gene primers. Libraries were prepared by immunoSEQ multiplex PCR; TCRdb keeps only in-frame clonotypes and omits some of them. Clonal size and the V and J genes are those of that table, whereas D and trimming came from the DNA. The sample has over 200,000 clones; 75% to 90% are singletons. This CDR3 has 15 amino acids. The junction had 2 bases not matched to a gene; V was cut back by 3 bases and J by 3 bases. CDR1 and CDR2 (germline): SEHNR, FQNEAQ (reference sequence). Participant-reported clinical history was the basis for cohort assignment.

The sequenced material came from PBMCs or T cells enriched from blood (not recorded which). The chain couples TRBV7-9 to TRBJ1-2; 12 bases align to TRBD1. The sequence came from a woman aged 45 to 65 who had recovered from COVID-19. The CDR3 DNA reads as TGTGCCAGCAGCTTGGGGACAGGGGGCTACTATGGCTACACCTTC. Its protein is CASSLGTGGYYGYTF.